This T cell receptor beta chain was identified in a study of T cell repertoires in cytomegalovirus infection. Study-wide results and caveats: The ex vivo response showed dominance by HLA-C-restricted CMV-specific TCR beta clonotypes. Frequencies of public TCR beta families were cumulated, and this identified carriers of CMV plus the relevant HLA.

Germline V gene lookup returns CDR1 DFQATT and CDR2 SNEGSKA (reference sequence). V lost 0 bases to trimming and J lost 3 bases, with 17 bases between them. The CDR3 extends over 16 amino acids. A remark on this clonotype: Its antigen is not known.

TCRdb called the reads again in MiXCR, with one record for every CDR3 protein. This table has 740,000 or so distinct CDR3 sequences, 35% appearing once. Sequenced input: PBMCs. The chain links TRBV20-1 to TRBJ1-2; possibly TRBD1 for D (5 bases). The receptor comes from a human donor in good health (CMV status not recorded). Some clones in this sample may be carry-over from other donors' samples. CDR3 amino acids: CSARDHGAGSHYGYTF. The CDR3 bases are TGCAGTGCTAGAGATCATGGGGCAGGGTCTCACTATGGCTACACCTTC.